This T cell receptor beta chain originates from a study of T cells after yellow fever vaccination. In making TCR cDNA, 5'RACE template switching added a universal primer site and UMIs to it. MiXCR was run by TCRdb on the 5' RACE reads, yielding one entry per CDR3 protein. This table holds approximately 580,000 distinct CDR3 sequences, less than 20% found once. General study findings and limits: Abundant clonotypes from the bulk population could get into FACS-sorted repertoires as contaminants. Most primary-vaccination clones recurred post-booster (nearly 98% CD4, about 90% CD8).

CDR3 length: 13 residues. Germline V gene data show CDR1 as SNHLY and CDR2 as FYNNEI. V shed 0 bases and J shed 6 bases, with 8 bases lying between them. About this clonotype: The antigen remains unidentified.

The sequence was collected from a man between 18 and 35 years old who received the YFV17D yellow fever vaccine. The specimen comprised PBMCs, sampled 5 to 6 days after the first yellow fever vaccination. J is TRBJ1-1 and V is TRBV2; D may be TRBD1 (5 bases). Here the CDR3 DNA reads TGTGCCAGCAGTGAAGCCAGGGATTCTGAAGCTTTCTTT. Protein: CASSEARDSEAFF.